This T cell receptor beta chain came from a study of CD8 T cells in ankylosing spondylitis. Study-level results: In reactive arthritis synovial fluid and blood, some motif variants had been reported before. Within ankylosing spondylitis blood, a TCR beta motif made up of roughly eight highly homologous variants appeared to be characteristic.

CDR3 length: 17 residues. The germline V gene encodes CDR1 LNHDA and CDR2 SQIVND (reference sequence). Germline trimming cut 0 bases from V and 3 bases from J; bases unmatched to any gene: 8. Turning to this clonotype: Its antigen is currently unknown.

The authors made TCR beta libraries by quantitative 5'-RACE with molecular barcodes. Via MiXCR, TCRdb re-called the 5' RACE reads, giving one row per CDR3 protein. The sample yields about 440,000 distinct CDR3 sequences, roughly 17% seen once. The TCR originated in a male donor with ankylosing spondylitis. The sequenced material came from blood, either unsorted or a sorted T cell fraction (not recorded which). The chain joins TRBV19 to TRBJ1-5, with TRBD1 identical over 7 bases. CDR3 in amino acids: CASSIDGTEGANQPQHF. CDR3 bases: TGTGCCAGTAGTATAGATGGGACGGAGGGGGCCAATCAGCCCCAGCATTTT.